This is a list of T cell receptor beta chains from one sample in a study of cytomegalovirus exposure and HLA in healthy donors. Method: immunoSEQ multiplex PCR; TCRdb's copy keeps in-frame clones and lacks some. The data contain around 270,000 clones, 75% to 90% of them singletons. The material sequenced was PBMCs. The receptor source for this set is a girl under 10 years old in good health and CMV-seronegative. Both conserved end residues are part of each CDR3. The order of the fields is D gene, clone size, J gene, V gene, CDR3 length, CDR3 protein, CDR3 DNA. A D gene is named only where the DNA matches it firmly. Size is stated for part of the rows, as once, few or many counts, or as a class when the clone is expanded.

TRBD2 once TRBJ2-3 TRBV7-2 15 CASSLWTSGTDTQYF TGTGCCAGCAGCTTATGGACTAGCGGCACAGATACGCAGTATTTT
. once TRBJ1-2 TRBV28 11 CASGLIGVYTF TGTGCCAGCGGACTCATAGGTGTCTACACCTTC
. . TRBJ1-5 TRBV10-3 12 CAISAGEQPQHF TGTGCCATCAGTGCTGGGGAGCAGCCCCAGCATTTT
TRBD2 once TRBJ2-7 TRBV5-4 15 CASSFPTSGSYEQYF TGTGCCAGCAGCTTTCCCACTAGCGGGAGTTACGAGCAGTACTTC
TRBD2 . TRBJ2-5 TRBV6-1 18 CASSETPFPAKRGDHQYF TGTGCCAGCAGTGAAACACCCTTCCCAGCAAAGCGGGGAGATCACCAGTACTTC
TRBD2 once TRBJ2-1 TRBV9 14 CASSLRLAGNEQFF TGTGCCAGCAGCCTCCGACTAGCCGGCAATGAGCAGTTCTTC
. . TRBJ2-1 TRBV19 13 CASSHRLDNEQFF TGTGCCAGTAGTCACCGACTGGACAATGAGCAGTTCTTC
TRBD2 . TRBJ2-1 TRBV7-6 18 CASSSDLAGGPAYNEQFF TGTGCCAGCAGCTCTGATTTAGCGGGGGGGCCCGCCTACAATGAGCAGTTCTTC
. . TRBJ2-7 TRBV27 17 CASRLRALGGTGLEQYF TGTGCCAGCAGGCTGAGGGCCCTTGGCGGGACGGGGCTCGAGCAGTACTTC
TRBD2 . TRBJ2-5 TRBV7-9 15 CASSSRDPGGETQYF TGTGCCAGCAGCTCCCGGGACCCGGGGGGGGAGACCCAGTACTTC
TRBD1 . TRBJ1-1 TRBV2 16 CASRATGDGMNTEAFF TGTGCCAGCAGAGCGACAGGGGACGGGATGAACACTGAAGCTTTCTTT
. . TRBJ1-4 TRBV5-8 14 CASSFEATNEKLFF TGTGCCAGCAGCTTCGAAGCGACTAATGAAAAACTGTTTTTT
TRBD1 . TRBJ1-6 TRBV5-5 14 CASSSGTGNSPLHF TGTGCCAGCAGCTCGGGGACAGGTAATTCACCCCTCCACTTT
. . TRBJ2-3 TRBV29-1 14 CSVGTVGLSDTQYF TGCAGCGTTGGGACAGTTGGGTTGTCAGATACGCAGTATTTT
TRBD2 . TRBJ2-1 TRBV7-3 16 CASSFSSGSSYNEQFF TGTGCCAGCAGCTTCTCTAGCGGGAGCTCCTACAATGAGCAGTTCTTC
TRBD2 . TRBJ2-1 TRBV28 16 CASSLLGLAGRNEQFF TGTGCCAGCAGTTTATTGGGACTAGCGGGGCGCAATGAGCAGTTCTTC
TRBD1 . TRBJ1-5 TRBV15 20 CATSRGQGPVLMYSNQPQHF TGTGCCACCAGCAGAGGACAGGGGCCCGTCCTAATGTATAGCAATCAGCCCCAGCATTTT
. . TRBJ1-5 TRBV27 12 CASSSPGRPQHF TGTGCCAGCAGTTCCCCGGGGAGGCCCCAGCATTTT
. few TRBJ1-5 TRBV6-5 14 CASSHRGGAQPQHF TGTGCCAGCAGTCATAGAGGAGGGGCCCAGCCCCAGCATTTT
TRBD1 . TRBJ1-3 TRBV28 17 CASRWGDRVISGNTIYF TGTGCCAGCAGATGGGGGGACAGGGTAATTTCTGGAAACACCATATATTTT
. . TRBJ1-6 TRBV5-8 14 CASSLRQGNSPLHF TGTGCCAGCAGCTTGCGCCAGGGGAATTCACCCCTCCACTTT
. . TRBJ1-1 TRBV29-1 14 CSVVMRRLNTEAFF TGCAGCGTTGTCATGCGGAGATTGAACACTGAAGCTTTCTTT
. . TRBJ1-4 TRBV2 14 CASSGVEGGEKLFF TGTGCCAGCAGCGGGGTGGAGGGTGGCGAAAAACTGTTTTTT
TRBD2 few TRBJ2-1 TRBV5-4 17 CASSSGTSGRQNNEQFF TGTGCCAGCAGCTCGGGGACTAGCGGGAGACAAAACAATGAGCAGTTCTTC
. . TRBJ2-3 TRBV4-2 17 CASSQAYRERNTDTQYF TGTGCCAGCAGCCAAGCCTACAGGGAGAGAAACACAGATACGCAGTATTTT
TRBD1 . TRBJ2-1 TRBV7-7 13 CASSGGQGVEQFF TGTGCCAGCAGCGGAGGACAGGGAGTTGAGCAGTTCTTC
. once TRBJ1-3 TRBV28 17 CASSPSFGQIPGNTIYF TGTGCCAGCAGTCCCAGCTTCGGACAGATACCAGGAAACACCATATATTTT
TRBD1 . TRBJ2-7 TRBV2 16 CASKFDRDRGSYEQYF TGTGCCAGCAAGTTTGACCGGGACAGGGGTTCGTACGAGCAGTACTTC
TRBD2 . TRBJ2-1 TRBV4-1 14 CASSHSGAYNEQFF TGCGCCAGCAGCCATAGCGGGGCGTACAATGAGCAGTTCTTC
. . TRBJ2-3 TRBV4-1 12 CASSLSTDTQYF TGCGCCAGCAGCTTAAGCACAGATACGCAGTATTTT
TRBD1 . TRBJ2-5 TRBV13 16 CASSLSAGTAPETQYF TGTGCCAGCAGCTTATCTGCTGGGACAGCCCCAGAGACCCAGTACTTC
. few TRBJ2-7 TRBV4-2 14 CASSRQRVNYEQYF TGTGCCAGCAGCCGCCAAAGAGTTAACTACGAGCAGTACTTC
TRBD1 . TRBJ1-5 TRBV30 15 CAWSGGTGINQPQHF TGTGCCTGGAGTGGCGGGACAGGGATTAATCAGCCCCAGCATTTT
. . TRBJ2-4 TRBV6-1 15 CASSGRTPPKNIQYF TGTGCCAGCAGTGGCCGGACTCCACCAAAAAACATTCAGTACTTC